Below, one T cell receptor (beta chain) is given with its context. Its antigen remains unidentified. The sample originates from a study of blood T cells in healthy people across ages. Study conclusions and caveats: Naive CD4+ cell counts and diversity both ran higher in long-lived than in aged donors.

The CDR3 sequence is 16 residues long. Germline CDR1 MNHEY, CDR2 SVGEGT. The ends were cut back, 6 bases at V and 8 bases at J, with 23 bases in the middle. It was with a sample-barcoded 5' primer and a J-beta primer mix that a second PCR of about 6 to 11 cycles was run. TCRdb redid the calling of the 5' RACE reads with MiXCR, one entry per CDR3 protein. The sample holds 1,500,000 or so distinct CDR3 sequences, almost 60% seen once. This TCR came from a man aged 18 to 35 in good health. The chain has TRBV6-2 or TRBV6-3 and TRBJ2-1, with D uncertain. Material for sequencing was blood. DNA of the CDR3: TGTGCCAGCAGCTCCGATCTAGACCTTCGTTTCGATGAGCAGTTCTTC. Amino acid sequence: CASSSDLDLRFDEQFF.